This T cell receptor (beta chain) emerged from a study of control samples from healthy donors and cancer patients. V was trimmed by 5 bases and J by 10 bases, leaving 18 bases between them. This CDR3 has 14 residues. Germline assignment: CDR1 GTSNPN and CDR2 SVGIG (reference sequence). Only in-frame clones appear in the TCRdb table, and some are missing; sequencing was by immunoSEQ multiplex PCR. The sample records 120,000 or so clones, around 87% being singletons. The sample consisted of blood. The TCR sequence derives from a middle-aged man in good health. V and J are TRBV30 and TRBJ1-6; D unclear. The CDR3 nucleotides are TGTGCCTGGGAGGCTTCGGGAGGGCGGTCACCCCTCCACTTT. Translation: CAWEASGGRSPLHF. The variable domain in full, completed from reference TRBV30 and TRBJ1-6, reads SQTIHQWPATLVQPVGSPLSLECTVEGTSNPNLYWYRQAAGRGLQLLFYSVGIGQISSEVPQNLSASRPQDRQFILSSKKLLLSDSGFYLCAWEASGGRSPLHFGNGTRLTVT.